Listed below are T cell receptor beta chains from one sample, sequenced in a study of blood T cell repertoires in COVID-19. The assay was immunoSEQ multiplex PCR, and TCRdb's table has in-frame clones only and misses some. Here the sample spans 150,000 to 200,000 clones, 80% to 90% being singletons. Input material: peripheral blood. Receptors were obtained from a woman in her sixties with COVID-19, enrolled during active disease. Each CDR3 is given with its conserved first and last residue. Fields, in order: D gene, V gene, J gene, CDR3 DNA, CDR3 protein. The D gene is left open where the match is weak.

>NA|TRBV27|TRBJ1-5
TGTGCCAGCAGTGACTCCCCGGGGGGTCAGCCCCAGCATTTT
CASSDSPGGQPQHF
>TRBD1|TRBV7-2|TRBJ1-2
TGTGCCAGCAGCTTAGCCCAGGACAGGGGACATGGCTACACCTTC
CASSLAQDRGHGYTF
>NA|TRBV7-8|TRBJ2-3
TGTGCCAGCAGCTTAGCGTTACCTACCACAGATACGCAGTATTTT
CASSLALPTTDTQYF
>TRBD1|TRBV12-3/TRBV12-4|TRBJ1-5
TGTGCCTGTGGGGACAGGGTGGTTCAGCCCCAGCATTTT
CACGDRVVQPQHF
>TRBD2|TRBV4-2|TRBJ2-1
TGTGCCAGCAGTGGACTAGCGGGGGTTGAGCAGTTCTTC
CASSGLAGVEQFF
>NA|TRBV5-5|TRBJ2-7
TGTGCCAGCAGCTTGAGGGGCGGTTCCTCCTACGAGCAGTACTTC
CASSLRGGSSYEQYF
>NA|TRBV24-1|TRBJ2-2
TGTGCCACCAGTAGGAGTGGGACCGGGGAGCTGTTTTTT
CATSRSGTGELFF
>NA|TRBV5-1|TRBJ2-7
TGCGCCAGCAGCCCGGACGGGAGCTCCTACGAGCAGTACTTC
CASSPDGSSYEQYF
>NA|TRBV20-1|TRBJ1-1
TGCAGTGCTACCTATGACACTGAAGCTTTCTTT
CSATYDTEAFF
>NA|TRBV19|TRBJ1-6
TGTGCCAGTGAACAGGGCTCGATCTATAATTCACCCCTCCACTTT
CASEQGSIYNSPLHF
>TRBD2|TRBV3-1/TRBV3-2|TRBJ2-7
TGTGCCAGCAGCCAAGCCCCCGGCGGGAGGGCCTGGCAGTACTTC
CASSQAPGGRAWQYF
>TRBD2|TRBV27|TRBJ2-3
TGTGCCAGCAGTTTAGGGGCGGGAGTGCTTACAGATACGCAGTATTTT
CASSLGAGVLTDTQYF
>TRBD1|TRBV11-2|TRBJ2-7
TGTGCCAGCAGTCACGGACAGGCCTACGAGCAGTACTTC
CASSHGQAYEQYF
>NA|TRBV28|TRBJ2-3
TGTGCCAGCAGTTTGTTAGCTAGCACAGATACGCAGTATTTT
CASSLLASTDTQYF
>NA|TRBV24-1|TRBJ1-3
TGTGCCACCAGGGCTAGCTCTGGAAACACCATATATTTT
CATRASSGNTIYF
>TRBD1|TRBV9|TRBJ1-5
TGTGCCAGCAGCGTAGAGGGGACAGGTAATCAGCCCCAGCATTTT
CASSVEGTGNQPQHF
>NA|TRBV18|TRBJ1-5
TGTGCCAGCTCACTCTTGAGGTTGGGTAGCAATCAGCCCCAGCATTTT
CASSLLRLGSNQPQHF
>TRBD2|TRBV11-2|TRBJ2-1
TGTGCCAGCAGCTCGACTAGCGGGCTTTACAATGAGCAGTTCTTC
CASSSTSGLYNEQFF